The 13 T cell receptor beta chains presented below share a single source sample, sequenced in a study of shared clonotypes between healthy human individuals. Sequencing was performed with immunoSEQ multiplex PCR; in TCRdb, only in-frame clones are kept and a portion is missing. The data show roughly 1 million clones, about 80% seen once. The sample was memory CD4+ T cells sorted from blood. Subset in this sample: CD45RA-negative fraction. The receptors originated from a man aged 18 to 29 in good health.

The J gene is TRBJ2-2, the V gene TRBV19; D gene unclear. Germline V CDR1 and CDR2: LNHDA, SQIVND (reference sequence). The CDR3 is made up of 15 amino acids. V gave up 3 bases and J gave up 6 bases, with 14 bases separating them. The CDR3: CASSMPRAVAGELFF. The CDR3, as DNA: TGTGCCAGTAGTATGCCTAGGGCGGTAGCCGGGGAGCTGTTTTTT.

The chain is built from TRBV30 and TRBJ1-6, with 8 bases that match TRBD1. The CDR3 contains 13 residues. V lost 5 bases, J lost 6 bases, and 3 bases stayed unmatched. Looked up from germline, CDR1 is GTSNPN and CDR2 is SVGIG (reference sequence). This chain's CDR3 is CAWQGQGNSPLHF. Here the CDR3 DNA reads TGTGCCTGGCAAGGACAGGGTAATTCACCCCTCCACTTT.

Notes on this clone: The identical CDR3 is also encoded by other nucleotide sequences in the sample. The V call is TRBV5-1, the J call TRBJ2-3; D possibly corresponds to TRBD2 (5 bases). Trimming removed 0 bases from V and 1 base from J, with 6 bases in between. The CDR3 has 14 residues. The germline gives CDR1 SGHRS, CDR2 YFSETQ. The CDR3 spells CASSLAGGTDTQYF. The CDR3 DNA reads TGCGCCAGCAGCTTGGCCGGGGGCACAGATACGCAGTATTTT.

J is TRBJ2-7 and V is TRBV27; possible D gene TRBD2, 6 bases. Germline V lookup: CDR1 MNHEY, CDR2 SMNVEV (reference sequence). There are 14 residues in the CDR3. The V gene lost 3 bases and the J gene lost 3 bases, with 12 bases spanning the gap. CDR3 nucleotides: TGTGCCAGCAGTTTTAGGGAGGCTAACTACGAGCAGTACTTC. Its translation is CASSFREANYEQYF.

This chain connects TRBV6-1 to TRBJ2-7, with TRBD2 identical over 14 bases. V lost 7 bases and J lost 4; bases outside the gene matches: 12. The CDR3 consists of 17 residues. Germline lookup yields CDR1 MNHNS and CDR2 SASEGT. Written as DNA, the CDR3 is TGTGCCAGCACTGAGACTAGCGGGGGGGCGTACTCGTACGAGCAGTACTTC. This codes for CASTETSGGAYSYEQYF.

In nucleotides, the CDR3 is TGTGCCAGCGGGACAGGGGGACAGTACTTC. This codes for CASGTGGQYF. The genes are TRBV6-5 and TRBJ2-5; 11 bases align to TRBD1. CDR3 size: 10 residues. The ends lost 8 bases at V and 11 bases at J; junction bases unmatched: 1. Germline-derived CDR1 and CDR2 are MNHEY and SVGAGI.

J is TRBJ2-3 and V is TRBV5-6; D may be TRBD1 (5 bases). CDR1 and CDR2 (germline): SGHDT, YYEEEE. The ends were cut back, 0 bases at V and 3 bases at J, with 11 bases in the middle. This CDR3 is built from 15 residues. This chain's CDR3 is CASSLVRVLTDTQYF. The CDR3 bases are TGTGCCAGCAGCTTGGTCAGGGTATTAACAGATACGCAGTATTTT.

The chain is built from TRBV10-3 and TRBJ1-5, with TRBD1 matching 7 bases. The germline V gene has CDR1 ENHRY and CDR2 SYGVKD. The CDR3 consists of 16 residues. The V segment lost 3 bases and the J segment 1 base; nucleotides outside the gene matches: 6. DNA for the CDR3: TGTGCCATCAGTGATGCAGGGGGTGTAAGCAATCAGCCCCAGCATTTT. It encodes CAISDAGGVSNQPQHF.

The rearrangement uses TRBV7-2 and TRBJ2-1; D is unresolved. CDR3 size: 13 residues. Trimming left V 1 base short and J 8 bases short, with 9 bases between. From germline, CDR1 is SGHTA and CDR2 FQGNSA. The DNA for the CDR3 is TGTGCCAGCAGCTTAGGGCCTGTCGATGAGCAGTTCTTC. The encoded protein is CASSLGPVDEQFF.

This rearrangement joins TRBV5-6 to TRBJ1-3; 7 bases line up with TRBD1. This CDR3 spans 15 amino acids. Germline V gene data show CDR1 as SGHDT and CDR2 as YYEEEE. J lost 3 bases, V lost 4 bases, and 7 bases had no gene match. Here the CDR3 reads CASSPGTDFGNTIYF. The CDR3 DNA sequence: TGTGCCAGCAGCCCCGGGACAGACTTTGGAAACACCATATATTTT.

As to this clone: Other nucleotide sequences in the sample specify the same CDR3. The chain joins TRBV6-5 to TRBJ2-7; D could derive from TRBD1 or TRBD2 (5 bases each). Germline CDR1 reads MNHEY; CDR2 reads SVGAGI. There are 15 residues in the CDR3. Deletions cut 2 bases from V and 1 base from J, with 12 bases between. For the CDR3, the DNA is TGTGCCAGCAGTTACGCTGGGACCTCATCCTACGAGCAGTACTTC. Amino acid sequence: CASSYAGTSSYEQYF.

The chain combines TRBV5-6 with TRBJ2-7, with D possibly being TRBD2 (6 bases). This CDR3 region has 14 residues. Between the trimmed V and J ends, which lost 4 bases and 9 bases, there was a span of 20 bases. The germline V gene encodes CDR1 SGHDT and CDR2 YYEEEE. DNA for the CDR3: TGTGCCAGCAGCGAGGGACTCGGGGCTATAAGGCAGTACTTC. It codes for CASSEGLGAIRQYF.

This clone was found a few times. The chain combines TRBV5-1 with TRBJ2-7; no firm D call. Germline V gene lookup returns CDR1 SGHRS and CDR2 YFSETQ. The CDR3 has 12 residues. V was cut by 1 base and J by 6 bases, with 8 bases left in between. The CDR3 loop reads CASSLKSGEQYF. The DNA for the CDR3 is TGCGCCAGCAGCTTGAAGTCGGGCGAGCAGTACTTC.